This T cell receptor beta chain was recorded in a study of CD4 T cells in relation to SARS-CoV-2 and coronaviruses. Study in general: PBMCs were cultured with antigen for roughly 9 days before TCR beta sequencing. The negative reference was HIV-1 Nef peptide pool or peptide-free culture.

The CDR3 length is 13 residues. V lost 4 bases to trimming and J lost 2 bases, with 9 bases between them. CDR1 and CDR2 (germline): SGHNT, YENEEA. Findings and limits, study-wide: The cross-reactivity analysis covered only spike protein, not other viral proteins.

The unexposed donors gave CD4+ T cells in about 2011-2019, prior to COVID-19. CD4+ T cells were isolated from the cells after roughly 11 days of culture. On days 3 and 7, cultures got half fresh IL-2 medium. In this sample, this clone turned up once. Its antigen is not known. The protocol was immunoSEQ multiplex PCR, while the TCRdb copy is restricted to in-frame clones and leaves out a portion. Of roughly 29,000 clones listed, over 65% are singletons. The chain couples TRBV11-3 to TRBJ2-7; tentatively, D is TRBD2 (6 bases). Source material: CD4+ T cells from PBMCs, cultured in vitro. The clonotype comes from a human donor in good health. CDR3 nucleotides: TGTGCCAGCAGCTCCGGGAGAACCTACGAGCAGTACTTC. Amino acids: CASSSGRTYEQYF. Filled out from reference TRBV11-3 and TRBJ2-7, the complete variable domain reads EAGVVQSPRYKIIEKKQPVAFWCNPISGHNTLYWYLQNLGQGPELLIRYENEEAVDDSQLPKDRFSAERLKGVDSTLKIQPAELGDSAVYLCASSSGRTYEQYFGPGTRLTVT.